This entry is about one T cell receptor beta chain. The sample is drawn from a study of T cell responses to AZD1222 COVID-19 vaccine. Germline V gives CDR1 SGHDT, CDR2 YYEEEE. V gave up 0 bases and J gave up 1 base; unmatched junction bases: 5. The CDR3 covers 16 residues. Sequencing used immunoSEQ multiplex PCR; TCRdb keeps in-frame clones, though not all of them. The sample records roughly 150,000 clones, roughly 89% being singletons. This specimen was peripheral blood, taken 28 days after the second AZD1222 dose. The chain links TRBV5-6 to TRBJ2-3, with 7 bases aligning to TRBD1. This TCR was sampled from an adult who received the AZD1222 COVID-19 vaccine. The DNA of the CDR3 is TGTGCCAGCAGCTTGGTGGCAGGGGGTGGCACAGATACGCAGTATTTT. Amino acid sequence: CASSLVAGGGTDTQYF.